This TCR beta chain was sequenced for a study of PD-L1 blockade in urothelial cancer. Study in general: T cells numbered a median of about 150,000 in the blood samples.

This clone showed up just a few times. Time point of the sample: pretreatment peripheral blood. With 3 bases removed from V and 1 base from J, the gap between germline ends came to 6 bases. This CDR3 is built from 13 residues. CDR1 and CDR2 from the germline V gene are LNHDA and SQIVND (reference sequence). TCRdb's copy holds only in-frame clones and misses some; the assay was immunoSEQ multiplex PCR. Found here are 50,000 or so clones, around four fifths of them singletons; the top ten hold less than 1.5%. The TCR sequence derives from a man aged 50 to 60 with urothelial cancer. Sample: PBMCs, taken around atezolizumab (anti-PD-L1) treatment. The rearrangement joins TRBV19 to TRBJ1-1; D ambiguous. CDR3 bases: TGTGCCAGTAGTATTTACGGGAACACTGAAGCTTTCTTT. It translates to CASSIYGNTEAFF.